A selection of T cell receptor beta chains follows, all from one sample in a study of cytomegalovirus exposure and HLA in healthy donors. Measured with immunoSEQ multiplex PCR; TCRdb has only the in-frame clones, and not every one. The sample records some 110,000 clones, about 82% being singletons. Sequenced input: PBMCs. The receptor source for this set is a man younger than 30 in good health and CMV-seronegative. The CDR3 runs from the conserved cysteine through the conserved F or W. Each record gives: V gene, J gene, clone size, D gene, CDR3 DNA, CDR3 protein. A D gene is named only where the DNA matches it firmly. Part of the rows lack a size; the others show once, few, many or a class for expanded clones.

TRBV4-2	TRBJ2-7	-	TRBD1	TGTGCCAGCAGCCATAAGCTTTCCGGGACAGGGGCCGAGCAGTACTTC	CASSHKLSGTGAEQYF
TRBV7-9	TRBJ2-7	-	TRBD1	TGTGCCAGCAGCCGTACGGGACAGGGACCCGAGCAGTACTTC	CASSRTGQGPEQYF
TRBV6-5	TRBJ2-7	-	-	TGTGCCAGCAGTTACTCGTTTGCAGGGCCCTACGAGCAGTACTTC	CASSYSFAGPYEQYF
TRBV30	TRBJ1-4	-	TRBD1	TGTGCCTGGAGTGTATCAGGGGGTTATGAAAAACTGTTTTTT	CAWSVSGGYEKLFF
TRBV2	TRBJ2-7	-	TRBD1	TGTGCCAGCCTACCCGGGACAGGCTACGAGCAGTACTTC	CASLPGTGYEQYF
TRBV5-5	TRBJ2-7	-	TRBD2	TGTGCCAGCAGCTTGACTAGCGGGGACACCTACGAGCAGTACTTC	CASSLTSGDTYEQYF
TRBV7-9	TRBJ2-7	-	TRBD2	TGTGCCAGCAGCCCGACTAGCGGGAGATCTTCCGAGCAGTACTTC	CASSPTSGRSSEQYF
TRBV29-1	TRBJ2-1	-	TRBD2	TGCAGCGTCGAGGGCGGGAGGGCGGGCAATGAGCAGTTCTTC	CSVEGGRAGNEQFF
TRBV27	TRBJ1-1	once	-	TGTGCCAGCAGTTTATCTGCAGGGGCCAACACTGAAGCTTTCTTT	CASSLSAGANTEAFF
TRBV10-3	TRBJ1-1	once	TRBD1	TGTGCCATCAGAAAAGGGACAGGGGGCGCGATGAACACTGAAGCTTTCTTT	CAIRKGTGGAMNTEAFF
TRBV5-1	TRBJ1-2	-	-	TGCGCCAGCAGCTTGGAACAGGGCGGAGGCTACACCTTC	CASSLEQGGGYTF
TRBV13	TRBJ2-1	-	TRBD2	TGTGCCAGCAGCTTAGGACTAGCGGGGGGGACTGAGCAGTTCTTC	CASSLGLAGGTEQFF
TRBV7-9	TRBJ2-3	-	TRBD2	TGTGCCAGCAGTTCACGCCCCGGGACTAGCGTTAGCACAGATACGCAGTATTTT	CASSSRPGTSVSTDTQYF
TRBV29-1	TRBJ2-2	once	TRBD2	TGCAGCGTCCCCCACTGGGGGGGCACCGGGGAGCTGTTTTTT	CSVPHWGGTGELFF
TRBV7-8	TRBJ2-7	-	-	TGTGCCAGCACCGACCGAGGCCCCTACGAGCAGTACTTC	CASTDRGPYEQYF
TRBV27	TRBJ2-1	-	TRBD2	TGTGCCAGCAGTTTAAGCGGGAGCTCCTACAATGAGCAGTTCTTC	CASSLSGSSYNEQFF
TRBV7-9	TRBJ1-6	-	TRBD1	TGTGCCAGCAGCCGGGACAGATCAAATTCACCCCTCCACTTT	CASSRDRSNSPLHF
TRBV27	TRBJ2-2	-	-	TGTGCCAGCAGTTTAGTCACGAACACCGGGGAGCTGTTTTTT	CASSLVTNTGELFF
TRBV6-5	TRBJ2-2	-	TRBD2	TGTGCCAGCAGTGTTAGCGGGAGTGCCACCGGGGAGCTGTTTTTT	CASSVSGSATGELFF
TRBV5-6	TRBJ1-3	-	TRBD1	TGTGCCAGCAGCCCCAGGGGGCCTGGAAACACCATATATTTT	CASSPRGPGNTIYF
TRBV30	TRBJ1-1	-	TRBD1	TGTGCCTGGTATAGGGGGCGTACTGAAGCTTTCTTT	CAWYRGRTEAFF
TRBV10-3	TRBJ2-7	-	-	TGTGCCATCAGTGAGGGCCAGGGAAGGTACGAGCAGTACTTC	CAISEGQGRYEQYF
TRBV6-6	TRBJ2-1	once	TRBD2	TGTGCCAGCAGTGTACTAGCGGGAGGGTACAATGAGCAGTTCTTC	CASSVLAGGYNEQFF
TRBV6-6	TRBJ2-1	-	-	TGTGCCAGCAGTAGCGGGAATGAGCAGTTCTTC	CASSSGNEQFF
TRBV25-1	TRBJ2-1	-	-	TGTGCCAGCCAGACCAGGGCGGGACGCTACAATGAGCAGTTCTTC	CASQTRAGRYNEQFF
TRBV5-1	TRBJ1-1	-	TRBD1	TGCGCCAGCAGCCCAGACAGGGGGCACACTGAAGCTTTCTTT	CASSPDRGHTEAFF
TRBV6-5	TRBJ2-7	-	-	TGTGCCAGCAGTTACCAATCCCCGGGTCTAATCTACGAGCAGTACTTC	CASSYQSPGLIYEQYF
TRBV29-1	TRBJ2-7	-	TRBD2	TGCAGCGTAACCGGGACTAGCGGGGTATCCTACGAGCAGTACTTC	CSVTGTSGVSYEQYF
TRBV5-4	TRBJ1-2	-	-	TGTGCCAGCAGCTGGGAGGGTCGGGGAATGGGGGGCTACACCTTC	CASSWEGRGMGGYTF